The sequence of this T cell receptor (beta chain) was determined in a study of blood T cell repertoires in COVID-19 (dated by TCRdb to 2020 to 2022). Regarding the research as a whole: Samples from collaborators originated in the United States, Italy and Spain and spanned both the acute and convalescent phases of COVID-19. The sample metadata nearly always contained a de-identified subject ID, COVID-19 status, age in years and sex. The prospective study material was composed of cDNA or gDNA derived from T cells, B-cell-depleted T cells, or PBMCs. Subjects who had been exposed to COVID-19, were actively infected with it, or had recovered from it provided the deeply sampled blood TCRbeta repertoires that made up the dataset. The samples were drawn from two sources: the first 160 participants of the ongoing ImmuneRACE study, and 1,200 or so subjects contributed by 6 global collaborators. Where available, HLA class I and class II types were taken from metadata supplied by the sample provider and were not determined by assay-based typing. The repertoires were released in a freely available public database meant as a resource for research on the immune response to SARS-CoV-2.

One collaborating source in Seattle enrolled patients while the patients were actively infected and followed the patients over time throughout the course of disease. Collaborating institutions collected whole blood in K2EDTA tubes following their own protocols. Collaborator samples were shipped for TCRbeta analysis as frozen whole blood, isolated PBMCs, or DNA extracted from either sample type. V lost 3 bases and J lost 1 base; the stretch between them is 9 bases long. The CDR3 starts with the cysteine, ends with the phenylalanine, and has 15 residues. CDR3 DNA only is kept here, 45 bases in frame from base 1. The germline V gene (reference sequence) specifies SEHNR as CDR1 and FQNEAQ as CDR2. TCRbeta CDR3 regions were amplified from genomic DNA using the immunoSEQ Assay, a bias-controlled multiplex PCR. The source study handled its data this way. The number of nucleated cells in each sample was estimated from the amplification of reference gene primers within the assay. To quantify the absolute abundance of each unique TCRbeta CDR3 rearrangement, sequence reads were collapsed and filtered. For each sample, productive Simpson clonality was calculated as the square root of Simpson's diversity index across productive rearrangements. TCRdb holds this immuneACCESS table with in-frame rearrangements only. Some clones are missing; in checked studies, unresolved V genes explain under half, and the rest has no known cause. That table gives V, J and clone size, and the DNA gave D and trimming. The table for this sample lists approximately 200,000 clones; about 84% of them were counted only once. The ten largest clones capture approximately 8% of the sample.

On this clone: Its antigen remains unidentified. No per-base quality is available; no much larger clone lies one base away.

Study-wide conclusions, independent of this receptor: How much clinical and demographic metadata was included differed by source and by participant, and the metadata was provided uncurated.

The TCR comes from an elderly woman with COVID-19, enrolled during active disease. Here the chain combines TRBV7-9 and TRBJ1-4; the D gene is perhaps TRBD1, on 5 matching bases. The specimen was peripheral blood. The sequenced DNA is TGTGCCAGCAGCTTGGGAGGGGTAACTAATGAAAAACTGTTTTTT. This encodes CASSLGGVTNEKLFF.